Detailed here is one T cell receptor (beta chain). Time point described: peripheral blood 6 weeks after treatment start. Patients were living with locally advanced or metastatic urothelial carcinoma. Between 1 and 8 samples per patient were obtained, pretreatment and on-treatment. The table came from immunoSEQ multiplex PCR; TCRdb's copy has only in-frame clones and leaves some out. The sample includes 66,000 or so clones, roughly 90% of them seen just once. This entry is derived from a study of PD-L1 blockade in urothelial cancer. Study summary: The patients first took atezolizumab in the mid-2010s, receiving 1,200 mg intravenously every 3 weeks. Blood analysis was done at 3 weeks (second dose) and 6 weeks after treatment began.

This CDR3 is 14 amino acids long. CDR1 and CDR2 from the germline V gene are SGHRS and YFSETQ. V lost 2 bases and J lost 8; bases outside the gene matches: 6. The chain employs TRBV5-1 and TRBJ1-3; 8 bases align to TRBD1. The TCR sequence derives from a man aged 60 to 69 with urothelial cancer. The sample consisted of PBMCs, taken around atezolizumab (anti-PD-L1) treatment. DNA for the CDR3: TGCGCCAGCAGCTTCCAGGGGGCGTCAGACACCATATATTTT. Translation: CASSFQGASDTIYF.